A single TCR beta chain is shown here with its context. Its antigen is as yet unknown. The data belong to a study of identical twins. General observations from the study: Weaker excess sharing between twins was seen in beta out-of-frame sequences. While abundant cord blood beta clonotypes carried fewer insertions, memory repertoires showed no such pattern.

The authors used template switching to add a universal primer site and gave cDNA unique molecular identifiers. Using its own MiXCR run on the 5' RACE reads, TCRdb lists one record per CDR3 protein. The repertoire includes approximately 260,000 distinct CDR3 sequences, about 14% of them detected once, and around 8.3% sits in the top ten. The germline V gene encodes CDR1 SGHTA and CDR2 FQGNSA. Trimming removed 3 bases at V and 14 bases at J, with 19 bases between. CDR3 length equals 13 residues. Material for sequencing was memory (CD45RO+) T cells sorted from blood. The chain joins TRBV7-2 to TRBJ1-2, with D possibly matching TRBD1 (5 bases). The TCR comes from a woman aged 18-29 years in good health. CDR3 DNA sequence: TGTGCCAGCAGCTTCGAAACCTATGGGACGAGGACCTTC. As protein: CASSFETYGTRTF.